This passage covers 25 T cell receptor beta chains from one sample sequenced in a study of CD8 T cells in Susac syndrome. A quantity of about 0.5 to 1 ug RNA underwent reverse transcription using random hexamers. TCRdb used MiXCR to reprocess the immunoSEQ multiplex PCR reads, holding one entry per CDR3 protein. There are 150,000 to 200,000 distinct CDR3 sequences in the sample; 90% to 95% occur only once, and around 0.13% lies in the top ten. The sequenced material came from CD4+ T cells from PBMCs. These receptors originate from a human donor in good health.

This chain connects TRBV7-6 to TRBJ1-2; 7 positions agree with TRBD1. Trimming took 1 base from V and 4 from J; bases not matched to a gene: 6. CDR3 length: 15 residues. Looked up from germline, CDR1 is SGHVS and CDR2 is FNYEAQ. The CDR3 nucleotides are TGTGCCAGCAGCTTAGTAGACAGGGCGTCCTATGGCTACACCTTC. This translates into CASSLVDRASYGYTF.

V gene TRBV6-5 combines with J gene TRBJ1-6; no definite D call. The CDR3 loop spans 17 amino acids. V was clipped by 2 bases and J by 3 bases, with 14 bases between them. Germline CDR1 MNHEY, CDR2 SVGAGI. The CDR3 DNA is TGTGCCAGCAGTTACAACCCCGCGGATCTCTATAATTCACCCCTCCACTTT. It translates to CASSYNPADLYNSPLHF.

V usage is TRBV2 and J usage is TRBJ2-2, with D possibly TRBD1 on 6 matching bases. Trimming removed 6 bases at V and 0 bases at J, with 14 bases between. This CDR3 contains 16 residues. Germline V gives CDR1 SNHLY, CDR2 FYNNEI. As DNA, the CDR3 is TGTGCCAGCAGGCTGGACAGTTTTTCGAACACCGGGGAGCTGTTTTTT. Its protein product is CASRLDSFSNTGELFF. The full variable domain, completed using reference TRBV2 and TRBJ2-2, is EPEVTQTPSHQVTQMGQEVILRCVPISNHLYFYWYRQILGQKVEFLVSFYNNEISEKSEIFDDQFSVERPDGSNFTLKIRSTKLEDSAMYFCASRLDSFSNTGELFFGEGSRLTVL.

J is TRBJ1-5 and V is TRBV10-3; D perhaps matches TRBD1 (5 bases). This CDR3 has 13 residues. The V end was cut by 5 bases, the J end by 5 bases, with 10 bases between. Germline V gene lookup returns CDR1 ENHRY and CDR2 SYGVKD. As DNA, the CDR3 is TGTGCCATCAGTACGGGACTTGATCAGCCCCAGCATTTT. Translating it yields CAISTGLDQPQHF.

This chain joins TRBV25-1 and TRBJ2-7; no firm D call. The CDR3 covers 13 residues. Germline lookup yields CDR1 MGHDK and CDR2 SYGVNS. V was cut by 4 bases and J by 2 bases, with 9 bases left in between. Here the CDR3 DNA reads TGTGCCAGCAGTGCCTCGGGTACCTACGAGCAGTACTTC. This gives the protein CASSASGTYEQYF.

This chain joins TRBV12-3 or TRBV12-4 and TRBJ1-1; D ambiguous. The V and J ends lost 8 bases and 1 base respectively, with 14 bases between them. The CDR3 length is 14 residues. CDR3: CASLPSTKNTEAFF. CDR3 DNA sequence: TGTGCCAGCCTACCCTCTACTAAGAACACTGAAGCTTTCTTT.

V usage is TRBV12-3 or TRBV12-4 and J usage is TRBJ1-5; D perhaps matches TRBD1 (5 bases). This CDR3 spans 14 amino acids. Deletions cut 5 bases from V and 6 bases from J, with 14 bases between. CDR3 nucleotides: TGTGCCAGCAGTCTACAGGCGGATCGTCAGCCCCAGCATTTT. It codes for CASSLQADRQPQHF.

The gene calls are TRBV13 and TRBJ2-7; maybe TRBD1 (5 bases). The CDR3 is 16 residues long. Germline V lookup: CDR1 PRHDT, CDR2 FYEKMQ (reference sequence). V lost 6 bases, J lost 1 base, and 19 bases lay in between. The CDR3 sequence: CASRSRPTATSYEQYF. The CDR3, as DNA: TGTGCCAGCAGATCCCGGCCGACAGCAACTTCCTACGAGCAGTACTTC.

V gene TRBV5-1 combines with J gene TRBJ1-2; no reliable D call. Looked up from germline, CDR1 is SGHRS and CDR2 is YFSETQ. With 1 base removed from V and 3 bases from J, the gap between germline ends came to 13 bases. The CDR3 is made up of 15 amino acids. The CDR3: CASSLFGTSDYGYTF. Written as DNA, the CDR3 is TGCGCCAGCAGCTTGTTTGGCACCTCCGACTATGGCTACACCTTC.

The CDR3 spells CSVDDRTAMTQYF. As DNA, the CDR3 is TGCAGCGTTGATGACCGGACAGCAATGACCCAGTACTTC. The gene calls are TRBV29-1 and TRBJ2-5; possible D gene TRBD1, 6 bases. V lost 3 bases and J 7 bases, leaving 15 bases between the germline ends. Germline loops: CDR1 SQVTM, CDR2 ANQGSEA. CDR3 size: 13 residues. Full variable domain (rest looked up from reference TRBV29-1 and TRBJ2-5): SAVISQKPSRDICQRGTSLTIQCQVDSQVTMMFWYRQQPGQSLTLIATANQGSEATYESGFVIDKFPISRPNLTFSTLTVSNMSPEDSSIYLCSVDDRTAMTQYFGPGTRLLVL.

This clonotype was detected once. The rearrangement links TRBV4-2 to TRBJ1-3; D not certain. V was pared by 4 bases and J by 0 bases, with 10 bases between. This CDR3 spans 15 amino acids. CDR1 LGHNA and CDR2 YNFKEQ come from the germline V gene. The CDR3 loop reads CASSPDEDSGNTIYF. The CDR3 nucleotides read TGTGCCAGCAGCCCGGATGAGGACTCTGGAAACACCATATATTTT.

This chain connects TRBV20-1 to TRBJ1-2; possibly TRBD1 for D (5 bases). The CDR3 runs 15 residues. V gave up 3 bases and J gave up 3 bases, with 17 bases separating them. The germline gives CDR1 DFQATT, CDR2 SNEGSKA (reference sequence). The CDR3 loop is CSASPGTPPYYGYTF. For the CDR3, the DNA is TGCAGTGCTAGCCCCGGGACTCCTCCGTACTATGGCTACACCTTC.

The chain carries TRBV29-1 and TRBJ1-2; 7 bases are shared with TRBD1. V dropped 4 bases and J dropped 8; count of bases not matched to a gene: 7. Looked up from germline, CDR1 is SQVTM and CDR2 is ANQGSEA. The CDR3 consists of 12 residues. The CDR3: CSVGQGPWGYTF. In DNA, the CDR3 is TGCAGCGTTGGACAGGGCCCGTGGGGCTACACCTTC.

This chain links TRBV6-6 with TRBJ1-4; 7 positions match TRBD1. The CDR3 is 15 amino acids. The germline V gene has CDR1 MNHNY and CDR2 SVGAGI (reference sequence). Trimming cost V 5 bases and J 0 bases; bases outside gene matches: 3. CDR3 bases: TGTGCCAGCAGTGAGACAGGGACAACTAATGAAAAACTGTTTTTT. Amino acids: CASSETGTTNEKLFF.

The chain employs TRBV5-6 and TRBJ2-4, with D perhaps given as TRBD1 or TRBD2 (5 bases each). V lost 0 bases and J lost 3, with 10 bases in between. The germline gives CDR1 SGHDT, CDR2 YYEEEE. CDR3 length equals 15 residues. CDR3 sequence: CASSLGQGRKNIQYF. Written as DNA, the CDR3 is TGTGCCAGCAGCTTGGGGCAGGGACGCAAAAACATTCAGTACTTC. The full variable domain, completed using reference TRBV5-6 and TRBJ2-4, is DAGVTQSPTHLIKTRGQQVTLRCSPKSGHDTVSWYQQALGQGPQFIFQYYEEEERQRGNFPDRFSGHQFPNYSSELNVNALLLGDSALYLCASSLGQGRKNIQYFGAGTRLSVL.

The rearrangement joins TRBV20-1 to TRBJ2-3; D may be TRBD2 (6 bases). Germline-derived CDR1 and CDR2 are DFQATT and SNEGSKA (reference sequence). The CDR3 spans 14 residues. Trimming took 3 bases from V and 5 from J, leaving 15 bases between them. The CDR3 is CSARYASEGDTQYF. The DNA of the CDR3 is TGCAGTGCTAGGTACGCTAGCGAAGGAGATACGCAGTATTTT.

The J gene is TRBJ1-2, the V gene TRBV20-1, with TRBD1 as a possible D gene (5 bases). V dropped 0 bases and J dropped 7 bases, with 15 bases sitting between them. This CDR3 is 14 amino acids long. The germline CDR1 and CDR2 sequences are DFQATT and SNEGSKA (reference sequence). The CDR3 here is CSARDTQSGGGYTF. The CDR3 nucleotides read TGCAGTGCTAGAGATACACAGTCGGGGGGTGGCTACACCTTC.

The CDR3: CASSSRITGDTQYF. The DNA of the CDR3 is TGTGCCAGCAGTTCCCGGATCACTGGAGATACGCAGTATTTT. This chain links TRBV12-3 or TRBV12-4 with TRBJ2-3, with D uncertain. V lost 4 bases and J lost 5, with 13 bases in between. The CDR3 is 14 amino acids.

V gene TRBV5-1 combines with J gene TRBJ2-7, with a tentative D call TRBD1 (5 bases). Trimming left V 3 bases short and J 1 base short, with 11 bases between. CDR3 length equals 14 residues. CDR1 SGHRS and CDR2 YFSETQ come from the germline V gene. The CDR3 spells CASSSGPGSYEQYF. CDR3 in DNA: TGCGCCAGCAGCTCTGGCCCAGGGTCCTACGAGCAGTACTTC.

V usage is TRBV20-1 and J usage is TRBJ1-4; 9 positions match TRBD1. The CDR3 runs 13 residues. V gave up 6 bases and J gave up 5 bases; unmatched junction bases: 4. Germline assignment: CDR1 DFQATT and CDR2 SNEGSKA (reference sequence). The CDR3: CSASGTGNEKLFF. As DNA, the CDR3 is TGCAGTGCATCCGGGACAGGGAATGAAAAACTGTTTTTT.

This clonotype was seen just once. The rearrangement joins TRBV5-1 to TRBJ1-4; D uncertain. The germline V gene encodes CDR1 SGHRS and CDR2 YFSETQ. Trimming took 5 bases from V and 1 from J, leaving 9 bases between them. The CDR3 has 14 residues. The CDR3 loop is CASSLRETNEKLFF. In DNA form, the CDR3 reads TGCGCCAGCAGTCTGCGAGAAACTAATGAAAAACTGTTTTTT.

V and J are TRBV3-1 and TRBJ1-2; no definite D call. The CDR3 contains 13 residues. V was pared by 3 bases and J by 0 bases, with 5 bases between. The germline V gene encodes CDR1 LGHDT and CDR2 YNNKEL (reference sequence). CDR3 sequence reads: CASSHGTNYGYTF. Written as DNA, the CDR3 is TGTGCCAGCAGCCACGGTACTAACTATGGCTACACCTTC. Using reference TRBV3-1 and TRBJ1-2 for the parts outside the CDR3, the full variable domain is DTAVSQTPKYLVTQMGNDKSIKCEQNLGHDTMYWYKQDSKKFLKIMFSYNNKELIINETVPNRFSPKSPDKAHLNLHINSLELGDSAVYFCASSHGTNYGYTFGSGTRLTVV.

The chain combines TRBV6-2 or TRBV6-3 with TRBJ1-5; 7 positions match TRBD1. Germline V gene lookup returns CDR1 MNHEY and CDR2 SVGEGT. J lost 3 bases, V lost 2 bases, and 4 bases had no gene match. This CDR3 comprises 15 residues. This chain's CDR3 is CASSYPGQVNQPQHF. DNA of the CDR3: TGTGCCAGCAGTTACCCCGGACAGGTCAATCAGCCCCAGCATTTT.

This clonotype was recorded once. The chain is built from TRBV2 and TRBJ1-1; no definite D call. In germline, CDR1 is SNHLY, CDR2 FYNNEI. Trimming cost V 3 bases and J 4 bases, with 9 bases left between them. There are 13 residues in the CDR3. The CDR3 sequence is CASSDLGTTEAFF. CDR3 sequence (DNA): TGTGCCAGCAGTGATCTGGGAACCACTGAAGCTTTCTTT.

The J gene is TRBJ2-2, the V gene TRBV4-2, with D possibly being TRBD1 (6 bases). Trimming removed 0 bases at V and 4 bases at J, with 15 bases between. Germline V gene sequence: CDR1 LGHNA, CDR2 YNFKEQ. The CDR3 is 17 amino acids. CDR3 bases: TGTGCCAGCAGCCAAGATACGGTGGGGGCAGGCACCGGGGAGCTGTTTTTT. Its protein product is CASSQDTVGAGTGELFF.